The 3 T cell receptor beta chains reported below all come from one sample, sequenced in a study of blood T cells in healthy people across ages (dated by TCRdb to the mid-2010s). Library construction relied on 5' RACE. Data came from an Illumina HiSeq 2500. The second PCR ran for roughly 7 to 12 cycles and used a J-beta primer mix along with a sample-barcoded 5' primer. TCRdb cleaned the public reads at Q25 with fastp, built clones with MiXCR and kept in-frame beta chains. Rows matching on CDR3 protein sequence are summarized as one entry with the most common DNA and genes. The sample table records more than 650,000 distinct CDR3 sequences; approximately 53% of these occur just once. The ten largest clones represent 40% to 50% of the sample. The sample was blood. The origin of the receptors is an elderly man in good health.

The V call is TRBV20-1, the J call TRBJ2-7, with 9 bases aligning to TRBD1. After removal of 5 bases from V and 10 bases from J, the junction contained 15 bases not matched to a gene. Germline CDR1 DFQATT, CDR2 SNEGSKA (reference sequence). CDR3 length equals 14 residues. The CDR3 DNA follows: TGCAGTGCTGCACGGACAGGGGTCCCCACTGCCCAGTACTTC. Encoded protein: CSAARTGVPTAQYF.

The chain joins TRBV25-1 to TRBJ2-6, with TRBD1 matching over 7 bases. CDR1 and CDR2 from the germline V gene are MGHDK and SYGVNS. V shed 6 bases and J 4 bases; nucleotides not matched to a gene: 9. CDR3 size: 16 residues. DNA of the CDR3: TGTGCCAGCAGCCAGACAGGGTCCAACGGGGCCAACGTCCTGACTTTC. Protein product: CASSQTGSNGANVLTF.

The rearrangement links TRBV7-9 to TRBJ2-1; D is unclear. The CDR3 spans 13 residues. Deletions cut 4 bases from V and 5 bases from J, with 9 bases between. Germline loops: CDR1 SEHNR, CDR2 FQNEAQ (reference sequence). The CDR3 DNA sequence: TGTGCCAGCAGCTGGGAAGGGCACAATGAGCAGTTCTTC. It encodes CASSWEGHNEQFF.